A selection of T cell receptor beta chains follows, all from one sample in a study of response to subunit inactivated influenza vaccine. TCRdb used MiXCR to reprocess the RT-PCR reads, holding one entry per CDR3 protein. The sample includes 500,000 to 600,000 distinct CDR3 sequences, roughly 12% seen only once; the top ten take approximately 10%. Another study also made use of these data, one on T cells expressing NK-cell markers.

This specimen was PBMCs from blood, taken on the day of vaccination. The source of these receptors is a man aged 50 or older who received an inactivated influenza vaccine. Each CDR3 is given with its conserved first and last residue. The D gene is left open where the match is weak. Part of the rows lack a size; the others show once, few, many or a class for expanded clones.

clone_size,d_call,j_call,v_call,cdr3_nt,cdr3_aa
many,-,TRBJ2-3,TRBV20-1,TGCAGTGCTAGCCCCGGGGGTACAGATACGCAGTATTTT,CSASPGGTDTQYF
-,TRBD1,TRBJ2-2,TRBV7-9,TGTGCCAGCAGCTCAAGGGACAGGGACTGGACCGGGGAGCTGTTTTTT,CASSSRDRDWTGELFF
few,TRBD1,TRBJ2-3,TRBV11-2,TGTGCCAGCAGCTTAATTAGATTTGGTGACAGGGACACAGATACGCAGTATTTT,CASSLIRFGDRDTDTQYF
many,TRBD1,TRBJ2-1,TRBV5-1,TGCGCCAGCAGCTTGGGGGACAGGGATGAGCAGTTCTTC,CASSLGDRDEQFF
few,-,TRBJ2-7,TRBV4-2,TGTGCCAGCAGCCAATCGGCGCGGGGAGATTACGAGCAGTACTTC,CASSQSARGDYEQYF
many,-,TRBJ1-1,TRBV12-3/TRBV12-4,TGTGCCAGCAGATGGGAGGGGCCCCTTCACACTGAAGCTTTCTTT,CASRWEGPLHTEAFF
many,TRBD1,TRBJ1-2,TRBV10-3,TGTGCCATCAGTGAGTCTGGACAGGGAGTTTATGGCTACACCTTC,CAISESGQGVYGYTF
many,-,TRBJ2-7,TRBV29-1,TGCAGCGTTGAAGGGTCAGGGGGGGCCTACGAGCAGTACTTC,CSVEGSGGAYEQYF
few,TRBD2,TRBJ2-7,TRBV28,TGTGCCAGCAAAACCGGGACTAGCGGCTACGAGCAGTACTTC,CASKTGTSGYEQYF
-,-,TRBJ1-2,TRBV5-1,TGCGCCAGGGAGCCCCGGACTTATACCAACTATGGCTACACCTTC,CAREPRTYTNYGYTF
many,-,TRBJ2-7,TRBV24-1,TGTGCCACCTCCGAGGGGCCGGCAGGGATGAACTACGAGCAGTACTTC,CATSEGPAGMNYEQYF
-,-,TRBJ2-2,TRBV30,TGTGCCTGGAGTAGGGTGGGAGTCACCGGGGAGCTGTTTTTT,CAWSRVGVTGELFF
few,TRBD1,TRBJ2-7,TRBV10-3,TGTGCCATCAGCGCACCGGGACAGGGGGGATACGAGAGGTACTTC,CAISAPGQGGYERYF
-,-,TRBJ2-5,TRBV11-3,TGTGCCAGCATAACCCCCGCCGAAGAGACCCAGTACTTC,CASITPAEETQYF
-,-,TRBJ2-7,TRBV11-2,TGTGCCAGCAGCTCTTTGGGCAGATACTACGAGCAGTACTTC,CASSSLGRYYEQYF
few,TRBD2,TRBJ2-3,TRBV24-1,TGTGCCACCGCCCGGACTAGCGGGAGGATCACAGATACGCAGTATTTT,CATARTSGRITDTQYF
many,-,TRBJ2-2,TRBV3-1,TGTGCCAGCAGCCAAGGGGGGGTCACCGGGGAGCTGTTTTTT,CASSQGGVTGELFF
few,-,TRBJ2-7,TRBV6-1,TGTGCCAGCAGTGACCTGACATTTACCTACGAGCAGTACTTC,CASSDLTFTYEQYF
-,TRBD1,TRBJ2-5,TRBV29-1,TGCAGCGTTGTCGCGGGACAGGGCGAGACCCAGTACTTC,CSVVAGQGETQYF
-,TRBD2,TRBJ2-2,TRBV4-2,TGTGCCAGCAGCCGGGGGACTAGCGATGCCGGGGAGCTGTTTTTT,CASSRGTSDAGELFF
-,TRBD2,TRBJ2-1,TRBV14,TGTGCCACGCGGGTAGCGGGTCAGTACAATGAGCAGTTCTTC,CATRVAGQYNEQFF
-,TRBD1,TRBJ2-5,TRBV7-7,TGTGCTAGCAGCTTGGGACAGCCACCCGGGACCCAGTACTTC,CASSLGQPPGTQYF
-,TRBD2,TRBJ2-1,TRBV6-1,TGTGCCAGCAGAAGACTAGCGGGAGGGCCGATTGAGCAGTTCTTC,CASRRLAGGPIEQFF
-,-,TRBJ2-6,TRBV7-9,TGTGCCAGCAGTATAATCAAGTCCGGGGCCAACGTCCTGACTTTC,CASSIIKSGANVLTF
few,-,TRBJ1-6,TRBV3-1,TGTGCCAGCAGCCAAGGATTCGGTTCACCCCTCCACTTT,CASSQGFGSPLHF
-,-,TRBJ2-2,TRBV5-1,TGCGCCAGCAGCTTGGAATGGGGCGGCACCGGGGAGCTGTTTTTT,CASSLEWGGTGELFF
-,-,TRBJ2-3,TRBV5-1,TGCGCCAGCAGCATGGGCGACACAGATACGCAGTATTTT,CASSMGDTDTQYF
few,-,TRBJ2-3,TRBV5-1,TGCGCCAGCAGCTTGGCGACTACTCTAGCAACAGATACGCAGTATTTT,CASSLATTLATDTQYF
-,TRBD1,TRBJ2-7,TRBV11-1,TGTGCCAGCAGCCTGGGACAGCGTCTTTACGAGCAGTACTTC,CASSLGQRLYEQYF
-,TRBD2,TRBJ2-5,TRBV10-3,TGTGCCATCAAGGAGCGGGAGGGCCGGGAGACCCAGTACTTC,CAIKEREGRETQYF
-,TRBD1,TRBJ1-2,TRBV27,TGTGCCAGCAGTTTAGACAGGGCCGGGAGCGGCTACACCTTC,CASSLDRAGSGYTF
-,TRBD1,TRBJ2-5,TRBV19,TGTGCCAGTAGTATCGGGGACAGGGGAGCCCCAGGCCTCCAAGAGACCCAGTACTTC,CASSIGDRGAPGLQETQYF
-,-,TRBJ1-1,TRBV28,TGTGCCAGCAAGGCTTGGGAAGGGGGGAACACTGAAGCTTTCTTT,CASKAWEGGNTEAFF
few,-,TRBJ2-7,TRBV7-9,TGTGCCAGCAGCTTAGAATGGGGGACCACCTCTTTC,CASSLEWGTTSF
few,-,TRBJ2-5,TRBV11-3,TGTGCCAGCAACTTACCAGGGTTAAAGACCCAGTACTTC,CASNLPGLKTQYF
-,-,TRBJ2-7,TRBV30,TGTGCCTGGACACCGAGACTAACTATCGGGTACGAGCAGTACTTC,CAWTPRLTIGYEQYF
few,-,TRBJ1-1,TRBV5-1,TGCGCCAGCAGATTCGGAGGGGCGCGAACTGAAGCTTTCTTT,CASRFGGARTEAFF
many,-,TRBJ2-7,TRBV4-3,TGCGCCAGCAGCCAAGTTCAGGGGATCTACGAGCAGTACTTC,CASSQVQGIYEQYF
-,-,TRBJ2-1,TRBV12-3/TRBV12-4,TGTGCCAGCAGTTTACCTCCGACTAGCTCCTACAATGAGCAGTTCTTC,CASSLPPTSSYNEQFF
-,-,TRBJ2-7,TRBV29-1,TGCAGCGTTTCGGGACTCAACTCCTACGAGCAGTACTTC,CSVSGLNSYEQYF
many,-,TRBJ1-3,TRBV12-3/TRBV12-4,TGTGCCAGCAGTTTAGGCAGAGCGAACACCATATATTTT,CASSLGRANTIYF
-,TRBD1,TRBJ1-5,TRBV20-1,TGCAGTGCTACGACAGGGACCAATCAGCCCCAGCATTTT,CSATTGTNQPQHF
-,TRBD1,TRBJ2-1,TRBV5-1,TGCGCCAGCAGCCCAATGGCCGGGACAGGGTCGAATGAGCAGTTCTTC,CASSPMAGTGSNEQFF
-,-,TRBJ1-1,TRBV4-1,TGCGCCAGCAGCCACCTGGGGACGAACACTGAAGCTTTCTTT,CASSHLGTNTEAFF
many,-,TRBJ2-7,TRBV28,TGTGCCAGCCAAGAGGAAAAGGACGAGCAGTACTTC,CASQEEKDEQYF
-,TRBD2,TRBJ2-3,TRBV7-2,TGTGCCAGCAGCTTAGCCCCTAGCGGGGGGGGCACAGATACGCAGTATTTT,CASSLAPSGGGTDTQYF
-,TRBD1,TRBJ2-7,TRBV7-2,TGTGCCAGCAGCGCCACAGGGGCCGCCTACGAGCAGTACTTC,CASSATGAAYEQYF
-,-,TRBJ2-5,TRBV20-1,TGCAGTGCTAGGCAGATCCAAGAGACCCAGTACTTC,CSARQIQETQYF
few,-,TRBJ1-1,TRBV18,TGTGCCAGCTCACCACTGATTTTCCAGGGAGGAAACACTGAAGCTTTCTTT,CASSPLIFQGGNTEAFF
many,-,TRBJ2-5,TRBV20-1,TGCAGTGCTAGAGATAATTTTCTGCGCATACAAGAGACCCAGTACTTC,CSARDNFLRIQETQYF
-,TRBD1,TRBJ2-5,TRBV6-2/TRBV6-3,TGTGCCAGCAGTTCCGCCGCAGGGACAGCCCTCCGAGAGACCCAGTACTTC,CASSSAAGTALRETQYF
many,-,TRBJ2-7,TRBV28,TGTGCCAGCAGTTACGGCGGTTGGGAGCAGTACTTC,CASSYGGWEQYF
-,TRBD1,TRBJ2-1,TRBV6-2/TRBV6-3,TGTGCCAGCAGTCTCGACAGGGGTCCCTCAAGCAATGAGCAGTTCTTC,CASSLDRGPSSNEQFF
-,-,TRBJ2-1,TRBV6-2/TRBV6-3,TGTGCCAGCAGACGCCCGGGGAGCTCCTACAATGAGCAGTTCTTC,CASRRPGSSYNEQFF
few,-,TRBJ2-7,TRBV5-1,TGCGCCAGCAGCTTGGCAGTCGGGGGATTGAACGAGCAGTACTTC,CASSLAVGGLNEQYF